A single T cell receptor beta chain is shown here with its context. What it binds is not known. One junction end does not reproduce the germline sequence, and a read error may be involved. The CDR3 loop spans 11 amino acids. Per germline, CDR1 SNHLY and CDR2 FYNNEI. The data belong to a study of T cell repertoires in cytomegalovirus infection. Study as a whole: A matching HLA type, together with CMV infection, was signaled by public TCR beta signatures. Study-level points and caveats: CMV carriers with the relevant HLA were identified by cumulative public TCR beta family frequency. What dominated the ex vivo response were HLA-C-restricted CMV-specific TCR beta clonotypes.

One entry per CDR3 protein results from TCRdb running MiXCR on the reads. The data show about 310,000 distinct CDR3 sequences, about a tenth seen once. The receptor was derived from a human donor in good health (CMV status not recorded). Some clones in this sample may be carry-over from other donors' samples. V is TRBV2 and J is TRBJ1-2; unclear D gene. Source material: PBMCs. The CDR3 region is CASGDRYGYTF. The DNA of the CDR3 is TGTGCCAGCGGTGACCGGTATGGCTACACCTTC.